Detailed here is one TCR beta chain. Antigen specificity is unknown. The data stem from a study of T cells in localized non-small cell lung cancer. General observations from the study: In adjacent lung appeared a median around 55 of the top 100 tumor clones. Only one tumor region was sequenced, so heterogeneity remains possible. A higher density of T cells in blood coincided with extended overall survival. Highest T cell clonality was seen in uninvolved adjacent lung, surpassing that measured in tumor.

Assay: immunoSEQ multiplex PCR; the TCRdb copy retains only in-frame clones and omits some. The sample lists roughly 40,000 clones; around nine tenths were seen once. CDR3 length: 17 residues. Trimming removed 7 bases from V and 2 bases from J; junction bases left unmatched: 11. Germline values: CDR1 LNHDA, CDR2 SQIVND (reference sequence). This receptor was identified in a man aged 18 to 49 with stage I lung adenocarcinoma. The input for sequencing was peripheral blood, taken before any cancer treatment. The chain links TRBV19 to TRBJ2-1, with TRBD2 matching 10 bases. The CDR3 loop reads CASTSQRGGSAYNEQFF. Written as DNA, the CDR3 is TGTGCCAGTACGTCCCAGCGGGGGGGCTCAGCCTACAATGAGCAGTTCTTC.